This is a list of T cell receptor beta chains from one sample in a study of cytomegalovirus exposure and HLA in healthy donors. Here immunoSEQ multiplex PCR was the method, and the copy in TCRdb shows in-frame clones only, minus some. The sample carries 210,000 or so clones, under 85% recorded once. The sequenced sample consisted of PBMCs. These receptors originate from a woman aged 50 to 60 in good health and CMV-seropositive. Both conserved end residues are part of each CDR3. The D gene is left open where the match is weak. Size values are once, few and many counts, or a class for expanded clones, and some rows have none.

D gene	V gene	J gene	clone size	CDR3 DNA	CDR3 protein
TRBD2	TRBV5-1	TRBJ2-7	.	TGCGCCAGCAGCCAGTTCCCAAGTACTAGCGGGGTCTACGAGCAGTACTTC	CASSQFPSTSGVYEQYF
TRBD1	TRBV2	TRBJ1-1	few	TGTGCCAGCAGCACCGACAGGGAGCTTGAAGCTTTCTTT	CASSTDRELEAFF
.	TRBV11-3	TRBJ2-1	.	TGTGCCAGCAGCACCGCGGAGGGTTACAATGAGCAGTTCTTC	CASSTAEGYNEQFF
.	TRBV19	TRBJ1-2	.	TGTGCCAGTAGTATTGGAGGGAACTATGGCTACACCTTC	CASSIGGNYGYTF
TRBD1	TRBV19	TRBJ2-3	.	TGTGCCAGTAGTTGGGGACAGGGGGCGGCAGATACGCAGTATTTT	CASSWGQGAADTQYF
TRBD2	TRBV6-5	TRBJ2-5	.	TGTGCCAGCAGTCGCGGGGGGCAGGGCGGAGAGACCCAGTACTTC	CASSRGGQGGETQYF
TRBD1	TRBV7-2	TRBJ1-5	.	TGTGCCAGCAGCCTACTGAGAAGACAGGGAAACAATCAGCCCCAGCATTTT	CASSLLRRQGNNQPQHF
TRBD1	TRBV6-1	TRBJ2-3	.	TGTGCCAGCAGTACCCAATGGACAGGGACAGATACGCAGTATTTT	CASSTQWTGTDTQYF
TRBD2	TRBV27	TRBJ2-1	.	TGTGCCAGCAGTTGGGGCGGGGGGGCCTATGAGCAGTTCTTC	CASSWGGGAYEQFF
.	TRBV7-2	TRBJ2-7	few	TGTGCCAGCAGCTTGGGCGGGTCGCGGGAGCAGTACTTC	CASSLGGSREQYF
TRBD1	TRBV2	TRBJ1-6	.	TGTGCCAGCAGGGACAGGGGATACGCACCCCTCCACTTT	CASRDRGYAPLHF
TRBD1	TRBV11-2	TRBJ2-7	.	TGTGCCAGCAGCCGAGACAGGGGCGAGAAGCAGTACTTC	CASSRDRGEKQYF
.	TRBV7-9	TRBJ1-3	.	TGTGCCAGCAGCTTAGCCACACATACTGGAAACACCATATATTTT	CASSLATHTGNTIYF
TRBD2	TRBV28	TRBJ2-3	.	TGTGCCAGCAGTTCCCCCATCGTAGCGGGGGGCACAGATACGCAGTATTTT	CASSSPIVAGGTDTQYF
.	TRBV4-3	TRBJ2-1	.	TGCGCCAGCAGCCATTACAGCGGCGATGAGCAGTTCTTC	CASSHYSGDEQFF
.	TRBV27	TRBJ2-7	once	TGTGCCAGCAGTTTTGCCCCCGGGAGTGCCTACGAGCAGTACTTC	CASSFAPGSAYEQYF
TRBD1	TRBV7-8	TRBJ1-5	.	TGTGCCAGCAGCTTAGCGACAGGGTGGGGCAATCAGCCCCAGCATTTT	CASSLATGWGNQPQHF
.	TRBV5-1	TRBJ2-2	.	TGCGCCAGCAGCTTACTACAGGATGGTACCGGGGAGCTGTTTTTT	CASSLLQDGTGELFF
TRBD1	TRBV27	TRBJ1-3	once	TGTGCCAGCAGTTCCCACTCCGACAGGGGAGTTGGAAACACCATATATTTT	CASSSHSDRGVGNTIYF
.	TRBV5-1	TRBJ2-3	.	TGCGCCAGCAGCTTGGCCTCGGTTTTCGTCTCAGATACGCAGTATTTT	CASSLASVFVSDTQYF
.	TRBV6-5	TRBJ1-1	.	TGTGCCAGCAGTTTGACGGGGGGCGGAATCACTGAAGCTTTCTTT	CASSLTGGGITEAFF
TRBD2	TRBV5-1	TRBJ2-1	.	TGCGCCAGCAGCTTGGTCCTAGCGGGGGCGGGGGGTGAGCAGTTCTTC	CASSLVLAGAGGEQFF
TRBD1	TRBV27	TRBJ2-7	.	TGTGCCAGCAGTACATTGGGGAGGACAGGGGGTCGAGACGAGCAGTACTTC	CASSTLGRTGGRDEQYF
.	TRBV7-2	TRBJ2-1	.	TGTGCCAGCAGCCCTTTGAGGGGGAGCTCCTACAATGAGCAGTTCTTC	CASSPLRGSSYNEQFF
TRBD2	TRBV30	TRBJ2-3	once	TGTGCCTGGAGTGGGTGGGCTAGCGGGGGGGCAGATACGCAGTATTTT	CAWSGWASGGADTQYF
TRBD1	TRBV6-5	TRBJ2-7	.	TGTGCCAGCAGTCGAGACAGGGGCGAGCAGTACTTC	CASSRDRGEQYF
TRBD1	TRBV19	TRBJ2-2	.	TGTGCCAGTAACCAACTGCGTCAGGGGGCGACGAACACCGGGGAGCTGTTTTTT	CASNQLRQGATNTGELFF
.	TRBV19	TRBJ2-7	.	TGTGCCAGTAGTATAGACCCCTTCGGGGACGAGCAGTACTTC	CASSIDPFGDEQYF
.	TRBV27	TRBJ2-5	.	TGTGCCAGTCGCCGGGAAGGCCCGGGGGAGACCCAGTACTTC	CASRREGPGETQYF
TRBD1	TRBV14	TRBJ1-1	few	TGTGCCAGCAGTCACGGACAGGGCGCGATGAACACTGAAGCTTTCTTT	CASSHGQGAMNTEAFF
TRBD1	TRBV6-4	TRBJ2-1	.	TGTGCCAGCAGCCGGGACAGTAGCTACAATGAGCAGTTCTTC	CASSRDSSYNEQFF
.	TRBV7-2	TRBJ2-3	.	TGTGCCAGCAGCTTAGATGGTGCGGCGACAGATACGCAGTATTTT	CASSLDGAATDTQYF
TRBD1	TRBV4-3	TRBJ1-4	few	TGCGCCAGCAGCTCCGGGACAGGGGCTAACAGTAATGAAAAACTGTTTTTT	CASSSGTGANSNEKLFF
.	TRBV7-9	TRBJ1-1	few	TGTGCCAGCAGCCCCTACAGGGAACTCACTGAAGCTTTCTTT	CASSPYRELTEAFF
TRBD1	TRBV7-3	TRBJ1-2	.	TGTGCCAGCAGCTTAGCCTCACAGGGGGCGCGGTATGGCTACACCTTC	CASSLASQGARYGYTF
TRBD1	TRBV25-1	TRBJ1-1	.	TGTGCCAGCAGCCGGACAGGGAGAGCTGAAGCTTTCTTT	CASSRTGRAEAFF
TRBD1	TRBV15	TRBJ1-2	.	TGTGCCACCAGCTCGCGGACAGGGGCTAACTATGGCTACACCTTC	CATSSRTGANYGYTF
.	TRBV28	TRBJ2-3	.	TGTGCCAGCAGTTTTTCCCCTGCGCAGTATTTT	CASSFSPAQYF
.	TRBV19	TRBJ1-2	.	TGTGCCAGTAGTATCCAGGGTGGAGACTATGGCTACACCTTC	CASSIQGGDYGYTF
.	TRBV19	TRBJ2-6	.	TGTGCCAGTCGTACTCGACAGTCCTACTCTGGGGCCAACGTCCTGACTTTC	CASRTRQSYSGANVLTF
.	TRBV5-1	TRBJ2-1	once	TGCGCCAGCAGCTTGGATCTTGGGCTCCTCGTAAACAATGAGCAGTTCTTC	CASSLDLGLLVNNEQFF